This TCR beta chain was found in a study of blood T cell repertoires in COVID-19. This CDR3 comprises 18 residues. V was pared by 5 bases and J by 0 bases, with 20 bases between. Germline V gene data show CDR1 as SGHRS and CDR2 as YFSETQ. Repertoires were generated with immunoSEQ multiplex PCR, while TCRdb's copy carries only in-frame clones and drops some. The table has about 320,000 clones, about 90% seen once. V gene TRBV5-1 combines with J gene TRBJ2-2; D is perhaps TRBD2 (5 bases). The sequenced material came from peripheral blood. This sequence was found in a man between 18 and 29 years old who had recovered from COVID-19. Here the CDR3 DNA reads TGCGCCAGCAGTGAGGATGGAGGCCCTACTCCGAACACCGGGGAGCTGTTTTTT. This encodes CASSEDGGPTPNTGELFF.